Listed below are T cell receptor beta chains from one sample, sequenced in a study of T cells in Graves' hyperthyroidism and ophthalmopathy. TCRdb analysed the multiplex PCR reads with MiXCR anew, one entry per CDR3 protein. The sample holds about 640,000 distinct CDR3 sequences, around 15% seen once. The material sequenced was blood. The receptors were sampled from a woman in her fifties or sixties with Graves' ophthalmopathy. CDR3s include the opening cysteine and the closing phenylalanine or tryptophan. The D gene is left open where the match is weak. Size is omitted from some rows. Given values are once, few, many or a class for expanded clones.

CDR3 DNA,CDR3 protein,D gene,J gene,clone size,V gene
TGTGCCAGCAGCGTATCTAGCGGTCCAGATACGCAGTATTTT,CASSVSSGPDTQYF,TRBD2,TRBJ2-3,many,TRBV9
TGTGCCAGCACTTGGACAGCAACTAATGAAAAACTGTTTTTT,CASTWTATNEKLFF,NA,TRBJ1-4,many,TRBV2
TGTGCCACCAGCAGAGATGAAGGAAACTTCTATGGCTACACCTTC,CATSRDEGNFYGYTF,NA,TRBJ1-2,few,TRBV15
TGTGCCAGCATCCCCCGGACAAAGGTGGACACTGAAGCTTTCTTT,CASIPRTKVDTEAFF,NA,TRBJ1-1,NA,TRBV2
TGTGCCACCGATAAAGGCTCTGGAAACACCATATATTTT,CATDKGSGNTIYF,NA,TRBJ1-3,many,TRBV28
TGTGCCTGCCTAGCCGGGTCTAGCGGAAACACCGGGGAGCTGTTTTTT,CACLAGSSGNTGELFF,TRBD2,TRBJ2-2,many,TRBV30
TGTGCCACCAGCAGACGGGGTCACAATCAGCCCCAGCATTTT,CATSRRGHNQPQHF,NA,TRBJ1-5,many,TRBV15
TGTGCCAGCAGTGAGCGGCAGACCTACTATGGCTACACCTTC,CASSERQTYYGYTF,NA,TRBJ1-2,many,TRBV6-1
TGTGCCAGCAGTTTATCGATGGGCAGGGCTCATCAGCCCCAGCATTTT,CASSLSMGRAHQPQHF,NA,TRBJ1-5,many,TRBV27
TGCGCCAGCAGCACCCGACAGATGAACACTGAAGCTTTCTTT,CASSTRQMNTEAFF,NA,TRBJ1-1,NA,TRBV4-3
TGCGCCAGCAGCTTTCGGGAGGGCCAAGAGACCCAGTACTTC,CASSFREGQETQYF,TRBD2,TRBJ2-5,few,TRBV5-1
TGCAGTGCTAGAGGAGGCCGGCGACCCTATGGCTACACCTTC,CSARGGRRPYGYTF,NA,TRBJ1-2,few,TRBV20-1
TGCAGTGCTAGAGGGGGCGGAGTAGCGGGAGGGATCACAGATACGCAGTATTTT,CSARGGGVAGGITDTQYF,TRBD2,TRBJ2-3,many,TRBV20-1
TGTGCCAGCAGTTACCTTGCAAGCGGGAGTTTCACCTACGAGCAGTACTTC,CASSYLASGSFTYEQYF,TRBD2,TRBJ2-7,NA,TRBV6-5
TGTGCCAGCAGCTCTCGACAGGGGGCTAATTCACCCCTCCACTTT,CASSSRQGANSPLHF,TRBD1,TRBJ1-6,few,TRBV2
TGTGCCAGCTCACCACTCAGCGGGACTAGCGGTGAGCAGTTCTTC,CASSPLSGTSGEQFF,TRBD2,TRBJ2-1,many,TRBV18
TGTGCCAGCAGTTCTGTTAGAGGGTCGGAGACCCAGTACTTC,CASSSVRGSETQYF,NA,TRBJ2-5,many,TRBV6-1
TGTGCCAGCAGCCAAGAAGGACAGGACGTGATCTATGGCTACACCTTC,CASSQEGQDVIYGYTF,TRBD1,TRBJ1-2,many,TRBV3-1
TGTGCCAGCAGCCCTCCACAGGGACTCAATCAGCCCCAGCATTTT,CASSPPQGLNQPQHF,NA,TRBJ1-5,many,TRBV12-3/TRBV12-4
TGTGCCAGCTCGGGACAGGGGGCAAGCAATCAGCCCCAGCATTTT,CASSGQGASNQPQHF,TRBD1,TRBJ1-5,many,TRBV18
TGTGCCAGCAGCCAACCGGGACTAACCACAGATACGCAGTATTTT,CASSQPGLTTDTQYF,TRBD2,TRBJ2-3,NA,TRBV5-4
TGTGCCAGCAGCCAAGGAGCGGATAGCTCCTACAATGAGCAGTTCTTC,CASSQGADSSYNEQFF,NA,TRBJ2-1,few,TRBV3-1
TGCGCCAGCAGCGGTGAGGGACAGGTTAATTCACCCCTCCACTTT,CASSGEGQVNSPLHF,TRBD1,TRBJ1-6,few,TRBV5-1
TGTGCCAGCAGCCACAACCAAGGGGGCTGGATGAACACTGAAGCTTTCTTT,CASSHNQGGWMNTEAFF,TRBD1,TRBJ1-1,many,TRBV3-1
TGTGCCAGCAGCGTAGCGGGAGGGCAGTACTTC,CASSVAGGQYF,TRBD2,TRBJ2-7,many,TRBV2
TGTGCCAGCAGACCAATACAGACAGATGGCTACACCTTC,CASRPIQTDGYTF,NA,TRBJ1-2,many,TRBV11-2
TGCAGTGCTAACATAGCGGGACCCCTCCGAGAGACCCAGTACTTC,CSANIAGPLRETQYF,TRBD2,TRBJ2-5,few,TRBV20-1